The source of this TCR beta chain is a study of blood T cell repertoires in COVID-19. Study information: The samples span acute and convalescent COVID-19 from the United States, Italy and Spain. PBMCs, B-cell-depleted T cells, or T cells provided the cDNA or gDNA that made up the material.

The authors' processing: Amplifying reference gene primers gave estimates of nucleated cell counts. Sequencing was performed with immunoSEQ multiplex PCR; in TCRdb, only in-frame clones are kept and a portion is missing. For V, J and clone size, that table is used; D and trimming come from the DNA. In the table there are a few hundred thousand clones, 65% to 85% of which are singletons. CDR1 and CDR2 (germline): LGHDT, YNNKEL (reference sequence). This CDR3 has 14 residues. Trimming cost V 4 bases and J 2 bases, with 11 bases left between them. Specimen: peripheral blood. The chain recombines TRBV3-1 (or the pseudogene TRBV3-2) with TRBJ1-1; TRBD1 is a possible D gene (5 bases). This TCR derives from a woman aged 80 or over with acute or convalescent COVID-19. The CDR3 coding sequence is TGTGCCAGCAGCCTGGGGCATACAAACACTGAAGCTTTCTTT. Protein sequence: CASSLGHTNTEAFF.